Shown below are 15 T cell receptor beta chains from a single sample sequenced in a study of cytomegalovirus exposure and HLA in healthy donors (dated 2017 in TCRdb). The library relied on the immunoSEQ multiplex PCR assay. As stored in TCRdb, this immuneACCESS dataset retains in-frame rearrangements with V and J assigned. A fraction of the clones does not appear; measured against another copy, unresolved V genes explain less than half of the discrepancy, and the remainder lacks a known reason. In this sample the table shows about 75,000 clones, around four fifths of which occur a single time. The ten largest clones capture 2.5% to 3.5% of the sample. The sample comprised PBMCs. These receptors originate from a man under 40 in good health and CMV-seronegative.

CDR3 nucleotide sequence: TGTGCCAGCAGCTTAGATCGGGTCGGATACACCTTC. Its translation is CASSLDRVGYTF. The J gene is TRBJ1-2, the V gene TRBV11-2, with no clear D. The length of the CDR3 is 12 residues. Trimming cost V 0 bases and J 11 bases, with 10 bases left between them. Per germline, CDR1 SGHAT and CDR2 FQNNGV.

The chain uses TRBV4-2 and TRBJ1-5; D gene unclear. The CDR3 is 15 residues long. V lost 2 bases to trimming and J lost 4 bases, with 12 bases between them. CDR1 is LGHNA and CDR2 is YNFKEQ in the germline V gene. CDR3 protein: CASSQRAGANQPQHF. In DNA form, the CDR3 reads TGTGCCAGCAGCCAACGAGCTGGAGCGAATCAGCCCCAGCATTTT.

The V gene is TRBV27, the J gene TRBJ2-3, with 11 bases aligning to TRBD2. Germline lookup yields CDR1 MNHEY and CDR2 SMNVEV (reference sequence). This CDR3 region has 21 residues. V was clipped by 4 bases and J by 0 bases; unmatched bases: 18. Here the CDR3 reads CASSSYPSWASGGISTDTQYF. For the CDR3, the DNA is TGTGCCAGCAGTTCATACCCAAGCTGGGCTAGCGGGGGGATAAGCACAGATACGCAGTATTTT.

This clone came up once. The gene calls are TRBV11-3 and TRBJ2-1; D is unresolved. Looked up from germline, CDR1 is SGHNT and CDR2 is YENEEA. Trimming stripped 5 bases from V and 0 bases from J, with 11 bases between. CDR3 length: 15 residues. The CDR3 DNA reads as TGTGCCAGCAGCGCGTCAATCGACTCCTACAATGAGCAGTTCTTC. It translates to CASSASIDSYNEQFF.

The chain links TRBV2 to TRBJ2-2, with D possibly matching TRBD2 (6 bases). The length of the CDR3 is 14 residues. CDR1 and CDR2 (germline): SNHLY, FYNNEI. Trimming shortened V by 6 bases and J by 6 bases, and 14 bases separated the two germline ends. This CDR3 is CASRGDRDSGELFF. DNA for the CDR3: TGTGCCAGCAGAGGAGACCGGGACTCCGGGGAGCTGTTTTTT.

The chain uses TRBV30 and TRBJ1-4; perhaps TRBD1 as D (6 bases). CDR1 and CDR2 (germline): GTSNPN, SVGIG (reference sequence). Trimming removed 2 bases from V and 1 base from J, with 17 bases in between. CDR3 size: 17 residues. The CDR3 is CAWSSTGIDLTNEKLFF. CDR3 bases: TGTGCCTGGAGTTCAACAGGGATCGACTTAACTAATGAAAAACTGTTTTTT.

The CDR3 DNA reads TGTGCCAGCAGCTTGGGGACACTTAGCACAGATACGCAGTATTTT. Its protein is CASSLGTLSTDTQYF. V gene TRBV5-4 combines with J gene TRBJ2-3; TRBD1 might be the D (5 bases). Germline values: CDR1 SGHNT, CDR2 YYREEE (reference sequence). The CDR3 sequence is 15 residues long. V was clipped by 0 bases and J by 0 bases, with 8 bases between them.

This clone was counted a single time. The CDR3 coding sequence is TGTGCCAGCACTGAACCGGGAAGAAGGTACGAGCAGTACTTC. This sequence encodes CASTEPGRRYEQYF. This chain uses TRBV28 with TRBJ2-7, with TRBD2 as a possible D gene (5 bases). Germline V gene sequence: CDR1 MDHEN, CDR2 SYDVKM. Trimming cost V 7 bases and J 4 bases, with 17 bases left between them. The CDR3 contains 14 residues.

This sequence joins TRBV5-6 and TRBJ2-7; maybe TRBD2 (5 bases). CDR1 is SGHDT, CDR2 YYEEEE, per germline. The V end lost 5 bases, the J end lost 3 bases, and 21 bases lay between the germline ends. The CDR3 runs to 16 residues. The CDR3 region is CASSPHGVGRGYEQYF. In nucleotides, the CDR3 is TGTGCCAGCAGTCCCCACGGCGTTGGACGGGGCTACGAGCAGTACTTC.

This rearrangement joins TRBV10-3 to TRBJ1-1; possible D gene TRBD1, 6 bases. Germline CDR1 reads ENHRY; CDR2 reads SYGVKD. Deletions cut 5 bases from V and 3 bases from J, with 13 bases between. This CDR3 has 14 residues. The CDR3 nucleotides read TGTGCCATCAGTTCCCGGGGGGCGGACACTGAAGCTTTCTTT. It is translated as CAISSRGADTEAFF.

The rearrangement uses TRBV27 and TRBJ1-1, with a tentative D call TRBD1 (5 bases). V gave up 6 bases and J gave up 5 bases, with 13 bases separating them. Per germline, CDR1 MNHEY and CDR2 SMNVEV (reference sequence). This CDR3 comprises 13 residues. The CDR3 region has the DNA TGTGCCAGCAGCCAAATAGGGGAAACTGAAGCTTTCTTT. Its translation is CASSQIGETEAFF.

This chain connects TRBV7-2 to TRBJ1-4; 10 bases fit TRBD1. Germline lookup yields CDR1 SGHTA and CDR2 FQGNSA. The V and J ends lost 5 bases and 7 bases, in that order; junction bases with no gene match: 10. The length of the CDR3 is 16 residues. As DNA, the CDR3 is TGTGCCAGCAGCCAATCTTCCGGGACAGGGGCTGAAAAACTGTTTTTT. Its protein product is CASSQSSGTGAEKLFF.

V and J are TRBV11-3 and TRBJ1-1, with D unclear. The germline V and J ends were trimmed by 5 bases and 0 bases, with 7 bases remaining between them. Germline V gene lookup returns CDR1 SGHNT and CDR2 YENEEA. This CDR3 comprises 13 residues. The CDR3 bases are TGTGCCAGCAGCCCCCAGTTGAACACTGAAGCTTTCTTT. Protein product: CASSPQLNTEAFF.

The chain couples TRBV5-4 to TRBJ1-2; 8 bases map to TRBD1. This CDR3 region has 13 residues. Losses at the gene ends were 0 bases for V and 8 bases for J; bases not matched to a gene: 3. CDR1 is SGHNT and CDR2 is YYREEE in the germline V gene (reference sequence). DNA of the CDR3: TGTGCCAGCAGCTTGGACAGGGGGAAGGGCTACACCTTC. Its translation: CASSLDRGKGYTF.

CDR3 in DNA: TGTGCCAGCAGCTTGGACAGAAGCACAGATACGCAGTATTTT. This sequence encodes CASSLDRSTDTQYF. This sequence joins TRBV9 and TRBJ2-3; possible D gene TRBD1, 6 bases. There are 14 residues in the CDR3. The V gene's germline CDR1 is SGDLS and CDR2 YYNGEE. Trimming removed 4 bases from V and 0 bases from J, with 9 bases in between.